The 21 T cell receptor beta chains below come from one sample, sequenced in a study of blood T cell repertoires in COVID-19 (dated by TCRdb to 2019 to 2021). The method behind the library was the immunoSEQ multiplex PCR assay. The immuneACCESS repertoire file appears here via TCRdb, limited to in-frame rearrangements. These files lack a portion of the clones; in checked studies, under half of the deficit traces to unresolved V genes, and the cause of the others is not known. The sample table contains roughly 99,000 clones; only one count was recorded for approximately 84% of them. The biggest ten clones account for approximately 12% of the sample. Sequencing was performed on peripheral blood. The origin of the receptors is a woman aged 80 or older with acute or convalescent COVID-19.

This chain links TRBV11-2 with TRBJ2-7; TRBD2 is a possible D gene (5 bases). This CDR3 region has 12 residues. Germline lookup yields CDR1 SGHAT and CDR2 FQNNGV. V was trimmed by 5 bases and J by 4 bases, leaving 9 bases between them. CDR3 in DNA: TGTGCCAGCAGCCGAGGGCCGTACGAGCAGTACGTC. Amino acid sequence: CASSRGPYEQYV.

This clone was observed a few times. This chain joins TRBV6-5 and TRBJ1-1; tentative D call: TRBD1 (5 bases). Germline V CDR1 and CDR2: MNHEY, SVGAGI. V lost 2 bases, J lost 1 base, and 11 bases lay in between. The CDR3 length is 15 residues. CDR3 sequence: CASSYDRQRNTEAFF. As DNA, the CDR3 is TGTGCCAGCAGTTACGACAGACAAAGGAACACTGAAGCTTTCTTT.

V usage is TRBV30 and J usage is TRBJ1-1; 7 bases map to TRBD1. The CDR3 contains 13 residues. With 2 bases clipped from V and 2 bases from J, the junction kept 2 bases outside the gene matches. CDR1 GTSNPN and CDR2 SVGIG come from the germline V gene (reference sequence). Here the CDR3 reads CAWSRQGNTEAFF. The DNA of the CDR3 is TGTGCCTGGAGTAGACAGGGAAACACTGAAGCTTTCTTT.

The gene calls are TRBV29-1 and TRBJ2-1, with 12 bases lining up with TRBD2. Germline V gives CDR1 SQVTM, CDR2 ANQGSEA. The length of the CDR3 is 18 residues. Trimming took 3 bases from V and 0 from J; bases not matched to a gene: 9. Written as DNA, the CDR3 is TGCAGCGTTGATTCTAGCGGGGGGGCCCGCCCCTCCTACAATGAGCAGTTCTTC. Its protein is CSVDSSGGARPSYNEQFF.

This clone was found once. The CDR3: CASSGGGGNEKLFF. CDR3 bases: TGTGCCAGCAGCGGCGGGGGGGGAAATGAAAAACTGTTTTTT. The V and J genes are TRBV9 and TRBJ1-4, with D possibly being TRBD1 (5 bases). The length of the CDR3 is 14 residues. V lost 3 bases to trimming and J lost 5 bases, with 11 bases between them. Germline CDR1 reads SGDLS; CDR2 reads YYNGEE.

This chain links TRBV5-1 with TRBJ2-1; 7 positions agree with TRBD1. Trimming took 2 bases from V and 9 from J; bases not matched to a gene: 5. This CDR3 contains 13 residues. Germline V gives CDR1 SGHRS, CDR2 YFSETQ. In DNA, the CDR3 is TGCGCCAGCAGCTTTCGACAGGGCGGTGAGCAGTTCTTC. This codes for CASSFRQGGEQFF.

J is TRBJ1-5 and V is TRBV3-1 (or the pseudogene TRBV3-2); TRBD1 aligns across 7 bases. In germline, CDR1 is LGHDT, CDR2 YNNKEL (reference sequence). This CDR3 is 14 amino acids long. The V and J ends lost 4 bases and 2 bases, in that order; junction bases with no gene match: 2. CDR3 nucleotide sequence: TGTGCCAGCAGCCTAACAGGGGGCAATCAGCCCCAGCATTTT. Translation: CASSLTGGNQPQHF.

This chain connects TRBV10-3 to TRBJ1-1; the D is unclear. The length of the CDR3 is 14 residues. Trimming pared 7 bases from V and 3 bases from J, leaving 15 bases between. CDR1 is ENHRY, CDR2 SYGVKD, per germline. The CDR3 sequence is CAITRSGSDTEAFF. CDR3 coding DNA: TGTGCCATCACCCGATCAGGTTCGGACACTGAAGCTTTCTTT.

The rearrangement joins TRBV7-2 to TRBJ1-2, with 9 positions matching TRBD1. With V trimmed by 5 bases and J by 4 bases, 8 bases remained unmatched. The CDR3 is 15 amino acids. Germline CDR1 is SGHTA and CDR2 is FQGNSA. CDR3: CASSATGQGTYGYTF. CDR3 sequence (DNA): TGTGCCAGCAGCGCTACCGGACAGGGGACCTATGGCTACACCTTC.

This chain connects TRBV6-2 or TRBV6-3 to TRBJ2-2, with 11 positions matching TRBD2. The CDR3 is made up of 17 amino acids. Trimming at V came to 0 bases and at J to 7 bases, leaving 7 bases not matched to a gene. Germline V lookup: CDR1 MNHEY, CDR2 SVGEGT. CDR3 sequence (DNA): TGTGCCAGCAGTTACTCGAAACTAGCGGGGGCGTTCGGGGAGCTGTTTTTT. It is translated as CASSYSKLAGAFGELFF.

The rearrangement joins TRBV18 to TRBJ2-2, with 12 bases lining up with TRBD2. The length of the CDR3 is 15 residues. Germline-derived CDR1 and CDR2 are KGHSH and LQKENI. The ends lost 2 bases at V and 8 bases at J; junction bases unmatched: 3. The CDR3 DNA reads as TGTGCCAGCTCACCAAGGACTAGCGGGGAAGGGGAGCTGTTTTTT. The encoded protein is CASSPRTSGEGELFF.

This rearrangement joins TRBV19 to TRBJ1-5; D not resolved. V was shortened by 1 base and J by 3 bases, with 13 bases between the two germline ends. Germline-derived CDR1 and CDR2 are LNHDA and SQIVND (reference sequence). The CDR3 loop spans 16 amino acids. CDR3 DNA: TGTGCCAGTAGTATAGGGGGAGGGAATAACAATCAGCCCCAGCATTTT. Amino acids: CASSIGGGNNNQPQHF.

This clone was observed a single time. The gene calls are TRBV28 and TRBJ1-2; a weak D match, TRBD1 (5 bases). Germline V CDR1 and CDR2: MDHEN, SYDVKM. Trimming left V 9 bases short and J 3 bases short, with 11 bases between. CDR3 size: 12 residues. CDR3 coding DNA: TGTGCCAGTAACACGGGGGACTATGGCTACACCTTC. Protein: CASNTGDYGYTF.

The chain's CDR3 is CASSLGTGATYEQYF. The DNA for the CDR3 is TGTGCCAGCAGCTTAGGAACTGGGGCGACCTACGAGCAGTACTTC. The rearrangement joins TRBV7-6 to TRBJ2-7, with D perhaps matching TRBD1 (5 bases). This CDR3 spans 15 amino acids. V gave up 1 base and J gave up 2 bases, with 12 bases separating them. The germline CDR1 and CDR2 sequences are SGHVS and FNYEAQ.

This clone appeared a few times. The chain couples TRBV7-2 to TRBJ1-3, with a weak D call TRBD1 (6 bases). Trimming shortened V by 5 bases and J by 2 bases, and 13 bases separated the two germline ends. Germline loops: CDR1 SGHTA, CDR2 FQGNSA. This CDR3 is 15 amino acids long. The CDR3 reads CASSTPGVPGNTIYF. The CDR3 bases are TGTGCCAGCAGCACCCCAGGGGTGCCTGGAAACACCATATATTTT. Full variable domain (rest looked up from reference TRBV7-2 and TRBJ1-3): GAGVSQSPSNKVTEKGKDVELRCDPISGHTALYWYRQSLGQGLEFLIYFQGNSAPDKSGLPSDRFSAERTGGSVSTLTIQRTQQEDSAVYLCASSTPGVPGNTIYFGEGSWLTVV.

This clone was recorded only once. The V gene is TRBV6-2 or TRBV6-3, the J gene TRBJ1-1; 7 bases map to TRBD1. Germline assignment: CDR1 MNHEY and CDR2 SVGEGT. The V segment lost 2 bases and the J segment 6 bases; nucleotides outside the gene matches: 9. CDR3 length: 15 amino acids. CDR3 region: CASSYAQGQVAEAFF. The CDR3 region has the DNA TGTGCCAGCAGTTACGCACAGGGGCAGGTCGCTGAAGCTTTCTTT.

The V and J genes are TRBV28 and TRBJ1-1, with a weak D call TRBD1 (6 bases). V lost 1 base, J lost 6 bases, and 12 bases lay in between. The CDR3 runs 14 residues. Germline CDR1 MDHEN, CDR2 SYDVKM. The CDR3 loop is CASSLYGGVAEAFF. DNA for the CDR3: TGTGCCAGCAGTTTATATGGGGGCGTCGCTGAAGCTTTCTTT.

The chain joins TRBV7-9 to TRBJ1-2, with 7 bases matching TRBD1. V shed 5 bases and J 8 bases; nucleotides not matched to a gene: 11. This CDR3 has 14 amino acids. Germline CDR1 reads SEHNR; CDR2 reads FQNEAQ (reference sequence). Here the CDR3 reads CASSLTGAPQGYTF. The CDR3, as DNA: TGTGCCAGCAGCCTTACAGGGGCCCCCCAAGGCTACACCTTC.

The chain links TRBV6-4 to TRBJ2-2; D might be TRBD1 (5 bases). Per the germline V gene, CDR1 is MRHNA and CDR2 is SNTAGT. The CDR3 is made up of 16 amino acids. V lost 0 bases, J lost 4 bases, and 12 bases lay in between. CDR3 residues: CASSDSSGFGTGELFF. Written as DNA, the CDR3 is TGTGCCAGCAGTGACTCGTCAGGGTTTGGCACCGGGGAGCTGTTTTTT.

This sequence joins TRBV13 and TRBJ2-7; D perhaps matches TRBD1 (6 bases). Per germline, CDR1 PRHDT and CDR2 FYEKMQ (reference sequence). Trimming cost V 3 bases and J 0 bases, with 15 bases left between them. The CDR3 totals 16 residues. The CDR3 region has the DNA TGTGCCAGCAGCTTTAGACAGGCCGTATCCTCCTACGAGCAGTACTTC. Protein product: CASSFRQAVSSYEQYF.

J is TRBJ1-1 and V is TRBV19; 7 nucleotides match TRBD1. The germline CDR1 and CDR2 sequences are LNHDA and SQIVND (reference sequence). V shed 0 bases and J 11 bases; nucleotides not matched to a gene: 6. CDR3 length equals 13 residues. Written as DNA, the CDR3 is TGTGCCAGTAGTATAGATATGACAGGGACGGCTTTCTTT. Its protein is CASSIDMTGTAFF.